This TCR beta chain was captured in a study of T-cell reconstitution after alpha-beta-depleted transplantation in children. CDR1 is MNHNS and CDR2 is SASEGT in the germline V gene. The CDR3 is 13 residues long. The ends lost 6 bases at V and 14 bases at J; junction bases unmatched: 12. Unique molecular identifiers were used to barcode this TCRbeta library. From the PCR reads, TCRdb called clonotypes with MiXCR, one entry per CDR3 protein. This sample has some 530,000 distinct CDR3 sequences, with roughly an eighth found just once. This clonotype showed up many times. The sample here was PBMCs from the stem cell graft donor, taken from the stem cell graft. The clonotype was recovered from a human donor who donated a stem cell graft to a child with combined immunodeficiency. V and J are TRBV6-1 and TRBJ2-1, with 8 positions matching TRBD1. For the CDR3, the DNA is TGTGCCAGCAGGTCAACAGGGGGGCAGTCCGAGTTCTTC. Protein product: CASRSTGGQSEFF.